This TCR beta chain is from a study of PD-1 blockade in mismatch repair-deficient tumors. On the study more broadly: Patients had over ten mismatch repair-deficient cancer types and were previously treated and progressing. Study-wide results and limits: Tumor-resident clones, often absent from pretreatment blood, expanded after pembrolizumab and then contracted.

The CDR3 contains 12 residues. Germline V gene lookup returns CDR1 MGHDK and CDR2 SYGVNS. Trimming removed 6 bases at V and 4 bases at J, with 9 bases between. About this clone: Antigen unknown.

Mismatch repair deficiency was confirmed in all patients, by PCR or immunohistochemistry. The TCR-sequenced patients were three responders to pembrolizumab. The method was immunoSEQ multiplex PCR; TCRdb's version includes in-frame clones alone and lacks a portion of them. Altogether 40,000 or so clones are present, around 80% being singletons, with the ten largest covering roughly 0.98%. This rearrangement joins TRBV25-1 to TRBJ2-5, with D perhaps TRBD1 (5 bases). The sample here was PBMCs, taken about 38 weeks after starting pembrolizumab. The source is an adult with mismatch repair-deficient cancer. The DNA for the CDR3 is TGTGCCAGCAGCCCAGGGTTAGAGACCCAGTACTTC. As protein: CASSPGLETQYF.